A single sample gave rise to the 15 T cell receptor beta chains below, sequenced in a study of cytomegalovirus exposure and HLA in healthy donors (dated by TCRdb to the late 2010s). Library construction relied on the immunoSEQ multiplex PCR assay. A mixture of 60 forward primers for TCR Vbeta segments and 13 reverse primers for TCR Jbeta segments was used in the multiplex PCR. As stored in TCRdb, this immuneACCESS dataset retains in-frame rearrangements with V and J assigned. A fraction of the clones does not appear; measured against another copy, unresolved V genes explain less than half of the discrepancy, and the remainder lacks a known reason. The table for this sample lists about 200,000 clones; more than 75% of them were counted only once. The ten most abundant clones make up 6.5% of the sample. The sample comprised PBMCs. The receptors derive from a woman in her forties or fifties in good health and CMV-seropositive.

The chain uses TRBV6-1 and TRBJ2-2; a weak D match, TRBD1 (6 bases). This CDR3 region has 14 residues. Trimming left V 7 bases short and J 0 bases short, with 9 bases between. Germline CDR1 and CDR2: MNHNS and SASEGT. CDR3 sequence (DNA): TGTGCCAGCATTGGGACACCGAACACCGGGGAGCTGTTTTTT. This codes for CASIGTPNTGELFF.

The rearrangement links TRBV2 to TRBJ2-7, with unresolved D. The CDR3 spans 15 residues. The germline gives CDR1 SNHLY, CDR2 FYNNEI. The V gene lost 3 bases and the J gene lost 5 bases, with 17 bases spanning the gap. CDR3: CASSDLVTHIHEQYF. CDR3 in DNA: TGTGCCAGCAGTGACCTAGTGACTCATATCCACGAGCAGTACTTC.

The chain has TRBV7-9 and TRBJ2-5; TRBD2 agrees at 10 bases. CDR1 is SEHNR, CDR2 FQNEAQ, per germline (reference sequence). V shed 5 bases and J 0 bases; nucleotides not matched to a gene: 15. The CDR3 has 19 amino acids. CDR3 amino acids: CASSPAGPVAGGHQETQYF. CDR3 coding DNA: TGTGCCAGCAGCCCGGCAGGGCCCGTAGCGGGGGGCCACCAAGAGACCCAGTACTTC.

The CDR3 region has the DNA TGCGCCAGCAGTGACTCGACAGGGGACCCCTACGAGCAGTACTTC. Amino acid sequence: CASSDSTGDPYEQYF. The chain is built from TRBV10-1 and TRBJ2-7; TRBD1 agrees at 8 bases. Trimming cost V 3 bases and J 2 bases; bases outside gene matches: 6. Germline V lookup: CDR1 WNHNN, CDR2 SYGVQD (reference sequence). The CDR3 spans 15 residues.

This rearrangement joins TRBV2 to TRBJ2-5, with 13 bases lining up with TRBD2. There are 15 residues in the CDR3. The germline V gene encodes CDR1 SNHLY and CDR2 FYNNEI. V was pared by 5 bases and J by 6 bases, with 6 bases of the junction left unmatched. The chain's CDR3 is CASSSTSGGAKTQYF. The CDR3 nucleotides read TGTGCCAGCAGTTCTACTAGCGGGGGGGCCAAGACCCAGTACTTC.

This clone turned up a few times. In DNA form, the CDR3 reads TGTGCCAGCAGGGGATACAGGGATCAGCCCCAGCATTTT. Encoded protein: CASRGYRDQPQHF. This chain uses TRBV6-6 with TRBJ1-5; perhaps TRBD1 as D (6 bases). Germline CDR1 is MNHNY and CDR2 is SVGAGI (reference sequence). CDR3 length: 13 residues. V was shortened by 6 bases and J by 5 bases, with 11 bases between the two germline ends.

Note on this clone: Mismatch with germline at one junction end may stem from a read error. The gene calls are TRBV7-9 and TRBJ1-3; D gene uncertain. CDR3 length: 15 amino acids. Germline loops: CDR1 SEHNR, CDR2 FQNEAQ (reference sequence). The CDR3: CSSSSARSLGNTIYF. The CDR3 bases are TGTTCCAGCAGCTCCGCCCGCTCACTTGGAAACACCATATATTTT. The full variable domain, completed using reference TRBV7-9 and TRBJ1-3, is DTGVSQNPRHKITKRGQNVTFRCDPISEHNRLYWYRQTLGQGPEFLTYFQNEAQLEKSRLLSDRFSAERPKGSFSTLEIQRTEQGDSAMYLCSSSSARSLGNTIYFGEGSWLTVV.

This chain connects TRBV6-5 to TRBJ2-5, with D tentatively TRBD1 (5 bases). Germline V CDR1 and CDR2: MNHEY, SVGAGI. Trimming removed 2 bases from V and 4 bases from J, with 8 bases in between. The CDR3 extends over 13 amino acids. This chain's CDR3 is CASSYARGETQYF. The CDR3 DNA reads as TGTGCCAGCAGTTACGCTAGGGGAGAGACCCAGTACTTC.

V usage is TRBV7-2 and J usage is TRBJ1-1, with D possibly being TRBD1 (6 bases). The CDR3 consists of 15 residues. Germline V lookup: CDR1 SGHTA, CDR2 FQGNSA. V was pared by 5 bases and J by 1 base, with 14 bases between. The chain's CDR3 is CASSPLGGENTEAFF. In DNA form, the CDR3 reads TGTGCCAGCAGCCCACTAGGGGGAGAGAACACTGAAGCTTTCTTT.

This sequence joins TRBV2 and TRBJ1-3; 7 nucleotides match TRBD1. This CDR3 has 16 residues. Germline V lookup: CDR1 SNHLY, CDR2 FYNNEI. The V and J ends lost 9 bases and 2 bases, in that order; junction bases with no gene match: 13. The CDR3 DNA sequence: TGTGCCAGTACTTTAAGGGGGCTTTTGACTGGAAACACCATATATTTT. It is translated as CASTLRGLLTGNTIYF. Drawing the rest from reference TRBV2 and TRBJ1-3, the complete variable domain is EPEVTQTPSHQVTQMGQEVILRCVPISNHLYFYWYRQILGQKVEFLVSFYNNEISEKSEIFDDQFSVERPDGSNFTLKIRSTKLEDSAMYFCASTLRGLLTGNTIYFGEGSWLTVV.

The DNA for the CDR3 is TGTGCCAGCAGCTTGCCAGGGTTGGCGGCGTATGGCTACACCTTC. It encodes CASSLPGLAAYGYTF. This chain connects TRBV5-7 to TRBJ1-2; TRBD1 might be the D (5 bases). TRBV5-7 falls under the ORF class, with uncertain function. V was shortened by 1 base and J by 5 bases, with 15 bases between the two germline ends. CDR3 length: 15 amino acids.

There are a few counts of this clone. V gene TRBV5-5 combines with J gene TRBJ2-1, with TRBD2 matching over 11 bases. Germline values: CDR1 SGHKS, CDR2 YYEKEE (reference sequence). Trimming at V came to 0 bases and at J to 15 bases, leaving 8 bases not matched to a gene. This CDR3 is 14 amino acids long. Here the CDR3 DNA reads TGTGCCAGCAGCTTGGCGGCTAGCGGGAGGCCTCCGTTCTTC. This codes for CASSLAASGRPPFF.

This CDR3 is CASSYGGSSYNEQFF. In DNA form, the CDR3 reads TGTGCCAGCAGTTACGGCGGGAGCTCCTACAATGAGCAGTTCTTC. The rearrangement links TRBV27 to TRBJ2-1; 7 bases fit TRBD2. With 4 bases clipped from V and 0 bases from J, the junction kept 3 bases outside the gene matches. CDR1 and CDR2 from the germline V gene are MNHEY and SMNVEV (reference sequence). The CDR3 sequence is 15 residues long.

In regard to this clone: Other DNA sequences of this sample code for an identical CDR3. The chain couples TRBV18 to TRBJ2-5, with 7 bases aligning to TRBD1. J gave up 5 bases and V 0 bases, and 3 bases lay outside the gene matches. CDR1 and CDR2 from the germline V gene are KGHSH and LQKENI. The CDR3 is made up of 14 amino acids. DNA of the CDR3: TGTGCCAGCTCACCACCGGGCAGGGGGGAGACCCAGTACTTC. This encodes CASSPPGRGETQYF.

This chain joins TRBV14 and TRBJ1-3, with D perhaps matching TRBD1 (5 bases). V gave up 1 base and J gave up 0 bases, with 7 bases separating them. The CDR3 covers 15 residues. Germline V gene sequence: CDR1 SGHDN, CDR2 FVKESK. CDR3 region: CASSQGQHSGNTIYF. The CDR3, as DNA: TGTGCCAGCAGCCAAGGACAGCACTCTGGAAACACCATATATTTT.